This T cell receptor beta chain was retrieved from a study of early stage breast cancer tumors. The J segment lost 5 bases and the V segment lost 2 bases, leaving 4 bases of the junction unmatched. CDR3 length equals 15 residues. Germline CDR1 is SGHAT and CDR2 is FQNNGV. The assay was immunoSEQ multiplex PCR, and TCRdb's table has in-frame clones only and misses some. Among around 48,000 clones listed, under 95% were seen once. Findings of the study overall: Tumors had about 2.4-fold higher T cell density and higher clonality than adjacent normal breast tissue.

Remarks on this clone: The antigen is undetermined.

What was sequenced was blood. The clonotype was recovered from a person in their 70s with breast cancer. The chain is built from TRBV11-2 and TRBJ2-1, with TRBD2 matching 9 bases. CDR3 region: CASSLRLAGDNEQFF. In nucleotides, the CDR3 is TGTGCCAGCAGCTTAAGGTTAGCGGGAGACAATGAGCAGTTCTTC.